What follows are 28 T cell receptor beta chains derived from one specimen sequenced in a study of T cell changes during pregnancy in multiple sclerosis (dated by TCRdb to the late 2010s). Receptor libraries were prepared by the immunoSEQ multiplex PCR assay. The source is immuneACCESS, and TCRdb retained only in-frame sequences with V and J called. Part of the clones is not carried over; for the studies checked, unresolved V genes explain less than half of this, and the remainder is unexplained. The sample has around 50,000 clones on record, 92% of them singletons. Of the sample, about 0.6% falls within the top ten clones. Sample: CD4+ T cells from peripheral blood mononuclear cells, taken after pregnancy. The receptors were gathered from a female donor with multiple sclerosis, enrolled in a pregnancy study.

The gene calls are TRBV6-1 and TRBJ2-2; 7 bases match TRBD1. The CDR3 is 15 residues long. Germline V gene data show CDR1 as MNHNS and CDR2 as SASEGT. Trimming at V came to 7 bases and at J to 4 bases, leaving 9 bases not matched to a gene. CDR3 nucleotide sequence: TGTGCCAGCACCCTGGACAGGAACCCCACCGGGGAGCTGTTTTTT. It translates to CASTLDRNPTGELFF.

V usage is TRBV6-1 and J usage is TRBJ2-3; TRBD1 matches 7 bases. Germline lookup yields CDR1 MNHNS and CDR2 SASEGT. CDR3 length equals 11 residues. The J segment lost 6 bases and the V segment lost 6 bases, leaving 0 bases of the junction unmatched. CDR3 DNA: TGTGCCAGCAGGACAGGGGATACGCAGTATTTT. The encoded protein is CASRTGDTQYF.

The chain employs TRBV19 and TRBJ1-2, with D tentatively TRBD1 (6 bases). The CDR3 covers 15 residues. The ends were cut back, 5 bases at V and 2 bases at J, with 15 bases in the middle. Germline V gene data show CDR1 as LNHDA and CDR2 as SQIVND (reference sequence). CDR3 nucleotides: TGTGCCAGTAGTCCCGATTGGGGACAAAACTATGGCTACACCTTC. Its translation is CASSPDWGQNYGYTF.

The CDR3 sequence: CASSQDRGSTDTQYF. In DNA, the CDR3 is TGTGCCAGCAGCCAAGACAGGGGAAGCACAGATACGCAGTATTTT. V usage is TRBV4-2 and J usage is TRBJ2-3, with D possibly matching TRBD1 (6 bases). Deletions cut 0 bases from V and 0 bases from J, with 7 bases between. CDR1 and CDR2 (germline): LGHNA, YNFKEQ. CDR3 length equals 15 residues.

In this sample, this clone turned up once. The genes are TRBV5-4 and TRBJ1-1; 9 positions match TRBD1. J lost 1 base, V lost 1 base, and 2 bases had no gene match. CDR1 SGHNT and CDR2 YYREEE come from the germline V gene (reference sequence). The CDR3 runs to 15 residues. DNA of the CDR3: TGTGCCAGCAGCTTGTGGGACAGGGCGAACACTGAAGCTTTCTTT. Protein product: CASSLWDRANTEAFF.

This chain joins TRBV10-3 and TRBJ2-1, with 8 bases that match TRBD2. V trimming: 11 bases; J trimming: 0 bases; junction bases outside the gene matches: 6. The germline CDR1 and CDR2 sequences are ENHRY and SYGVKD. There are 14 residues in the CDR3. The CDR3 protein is CASGGDSSYNEQFF. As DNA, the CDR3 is TGTGCCTCGGGAGGGGATAGCTCCTACAATGAGCAGTTCTTC.

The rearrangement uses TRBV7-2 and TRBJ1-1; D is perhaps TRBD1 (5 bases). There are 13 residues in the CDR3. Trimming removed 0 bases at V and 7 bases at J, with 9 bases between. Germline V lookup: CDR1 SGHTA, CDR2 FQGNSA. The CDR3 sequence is CASSLAGRNEAFF. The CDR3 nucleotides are TGTGCCAGCAGCTTAGCGGGGCGGAATGAAGCTTTCTTT.

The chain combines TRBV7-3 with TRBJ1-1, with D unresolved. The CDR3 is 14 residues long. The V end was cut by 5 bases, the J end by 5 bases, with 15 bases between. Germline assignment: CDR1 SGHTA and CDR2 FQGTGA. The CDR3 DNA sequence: TGTGCCAGCAGCCCAACCCCCGGGGTGACTGAAGCTTTCTTT. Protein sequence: CASSPTPGVTEAFF.

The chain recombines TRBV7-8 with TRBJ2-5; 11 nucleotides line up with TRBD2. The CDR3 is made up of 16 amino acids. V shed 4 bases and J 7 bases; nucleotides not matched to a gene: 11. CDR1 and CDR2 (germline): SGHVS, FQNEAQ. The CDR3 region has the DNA TGTGCCAGCAGCTCTTCGACTAGCGGGGTAATAGGGACCCAGTACTTC. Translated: CASSSSTSGVIGTQYF.

Here the CDR3 DNA reads TGTGCCAGCACCAGGGACAGGGTCACTGAAGCTTTCTTT. This gives the protein CASTRDRVTEAFF. The V and J genes are TRBV28 and TRBJ1-1; 9 bases are a match to TRBD1. The ends lost 7 bases at V and 4 bases at J; junction bases unmatched: 4. This CDR3 spans 13 amino acids. The V gene's germline CDR1 is MDHEN and CDR2 SYDVKM.

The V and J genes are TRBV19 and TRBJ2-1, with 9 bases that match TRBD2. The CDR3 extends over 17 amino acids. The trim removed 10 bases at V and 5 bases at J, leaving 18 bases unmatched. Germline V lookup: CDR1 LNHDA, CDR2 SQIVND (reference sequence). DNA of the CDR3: TGTGCCACCACTTTGCCCTACGGTAGCGGGGGAAACAATGAGCAGTTCTTC. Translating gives CATTLPYGSGGNNEQFF.

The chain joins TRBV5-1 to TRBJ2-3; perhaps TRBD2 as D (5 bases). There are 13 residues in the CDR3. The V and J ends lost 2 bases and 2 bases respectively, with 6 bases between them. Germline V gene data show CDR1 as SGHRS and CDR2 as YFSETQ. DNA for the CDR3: TGCGCCAGCAGCTTTCGGGACACAGATACGCAGTATTTT. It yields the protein CASSFRDTDTQYF.

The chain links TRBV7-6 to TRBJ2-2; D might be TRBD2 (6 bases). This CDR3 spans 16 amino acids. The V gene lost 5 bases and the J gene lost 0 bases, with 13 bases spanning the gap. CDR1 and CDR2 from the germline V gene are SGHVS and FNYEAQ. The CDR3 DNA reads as TGTGCCAGCAGCCACCGTAGCGGAACGAACACCGGGGAGCTGTTTTTT. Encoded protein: CASSHRSGTNTGELFF.

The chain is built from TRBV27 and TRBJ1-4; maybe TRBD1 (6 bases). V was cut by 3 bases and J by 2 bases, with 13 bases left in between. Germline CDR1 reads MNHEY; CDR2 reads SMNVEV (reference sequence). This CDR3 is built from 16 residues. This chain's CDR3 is CASSLSGAPTNEKLFF. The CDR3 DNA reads TGTGCCAGCAGTTTGTCAGGGGCGCCGACTAATGAAAAACTGTTTTTT.

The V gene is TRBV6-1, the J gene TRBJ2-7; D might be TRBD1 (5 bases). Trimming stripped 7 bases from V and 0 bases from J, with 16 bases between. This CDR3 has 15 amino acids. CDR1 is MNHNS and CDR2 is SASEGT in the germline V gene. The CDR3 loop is CASKGQGRSSYEQYF. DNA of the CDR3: TGTGCCAGCAAGGGTCAGGGTAGGAGCTCCTACGAGCAGTACTTC.

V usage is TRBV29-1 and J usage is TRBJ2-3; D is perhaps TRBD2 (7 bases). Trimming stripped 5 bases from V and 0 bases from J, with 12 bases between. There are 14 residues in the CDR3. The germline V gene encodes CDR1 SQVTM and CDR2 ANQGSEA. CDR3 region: CSVRGGGSTDTQYF. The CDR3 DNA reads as TGCAGCGTTCGAGGGGGGGGGAGCACAGATACGCAGTATTTT.

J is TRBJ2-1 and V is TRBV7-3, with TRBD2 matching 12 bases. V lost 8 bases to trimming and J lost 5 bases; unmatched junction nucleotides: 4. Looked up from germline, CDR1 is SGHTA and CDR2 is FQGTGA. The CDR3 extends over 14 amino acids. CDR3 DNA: TGTGCCAGCTCGACTAGCGGGAGAGACAATGAGCAGTTCTTC. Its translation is CASSTSGRDNEQFF.

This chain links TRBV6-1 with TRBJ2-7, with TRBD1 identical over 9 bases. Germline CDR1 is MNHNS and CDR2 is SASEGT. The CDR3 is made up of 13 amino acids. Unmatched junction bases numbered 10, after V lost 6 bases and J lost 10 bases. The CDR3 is CASRDRGERVQYF. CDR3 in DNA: TGTGCCAGCAGAGACAGGGGGGAGAGGGTCCAGTACTTC.

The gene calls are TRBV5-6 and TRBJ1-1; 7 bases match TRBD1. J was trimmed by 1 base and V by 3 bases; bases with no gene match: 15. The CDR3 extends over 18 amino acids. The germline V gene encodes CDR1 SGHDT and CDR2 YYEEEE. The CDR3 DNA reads TGTGCCAGCAGCTGGACAGGCCAGGTCACCAGGCGGAACACTGAAGCTTTCTTT. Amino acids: CASSWTGQVTRRNTEAFF.

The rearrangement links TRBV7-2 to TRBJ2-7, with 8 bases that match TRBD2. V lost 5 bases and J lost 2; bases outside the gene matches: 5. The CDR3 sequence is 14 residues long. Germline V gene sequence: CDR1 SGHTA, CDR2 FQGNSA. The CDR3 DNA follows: TGTGCCAGCAGCGTAGAGCGGGGGCCCTACGAGCAGTACTTC. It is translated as CASSVERGPYEQYF. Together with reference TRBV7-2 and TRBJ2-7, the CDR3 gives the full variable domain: GAGVSQSPSNKVTEKGKDVELRCDPISGHTALYWYRQSLGQGLEFLIYFQGNSAPDKSGLPSDRFSAERTGGSVSTLTIQRTQQEDSAVYLCASSVERGPYEQYFGPGTRLTVT.

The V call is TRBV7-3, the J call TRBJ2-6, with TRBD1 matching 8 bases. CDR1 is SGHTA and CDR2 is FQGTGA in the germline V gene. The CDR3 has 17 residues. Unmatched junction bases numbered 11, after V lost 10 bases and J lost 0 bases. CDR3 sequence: CATTKDRVISGANVLTF. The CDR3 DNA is TGTGCCACCACAAAGGACAGGGTAATCTCTGGGGCCAACGTCCTGACTTTC.

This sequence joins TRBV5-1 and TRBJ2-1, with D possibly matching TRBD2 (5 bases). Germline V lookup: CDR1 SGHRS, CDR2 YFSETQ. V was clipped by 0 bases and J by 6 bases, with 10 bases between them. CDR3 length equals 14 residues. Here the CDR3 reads CASSLGGIFNEQFF. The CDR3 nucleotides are TGCGCCAGCAGCTTGGGAGGGATCTTCAATGAGCAGTTCTTC.

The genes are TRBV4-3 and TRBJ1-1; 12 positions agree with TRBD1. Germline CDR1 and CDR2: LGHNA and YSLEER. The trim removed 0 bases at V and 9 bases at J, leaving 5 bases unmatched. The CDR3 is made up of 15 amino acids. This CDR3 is CASSQDGTGGDQAFF. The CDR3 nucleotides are TGCGCCAGCAGCCAAGATGGGACAGGGGGCGACCAAGCTTTCTTT.

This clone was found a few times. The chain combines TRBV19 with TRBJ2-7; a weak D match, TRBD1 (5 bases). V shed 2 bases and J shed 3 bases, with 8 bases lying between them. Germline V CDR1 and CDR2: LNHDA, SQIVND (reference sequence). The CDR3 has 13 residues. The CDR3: CASSISGLYEQYF. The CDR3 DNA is TGTGCCAGTAGTATATCAGGGCTCTACGAGCAGTACTTC.

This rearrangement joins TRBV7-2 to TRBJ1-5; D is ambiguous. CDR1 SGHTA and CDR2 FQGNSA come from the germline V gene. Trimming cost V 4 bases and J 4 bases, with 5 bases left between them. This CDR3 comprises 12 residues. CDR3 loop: CASSSGNQPQHF. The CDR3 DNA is TGTGCCAGCAGCTCAGGAAATCAGCCCCAGCATTTT.

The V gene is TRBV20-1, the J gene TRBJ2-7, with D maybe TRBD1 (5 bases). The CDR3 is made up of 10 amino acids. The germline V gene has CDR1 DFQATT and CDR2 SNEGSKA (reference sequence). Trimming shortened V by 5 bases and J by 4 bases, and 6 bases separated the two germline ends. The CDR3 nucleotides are TGCAGTGCTGGACAATACGAGCAGTACTTC. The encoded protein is CSAGQYEQYF.

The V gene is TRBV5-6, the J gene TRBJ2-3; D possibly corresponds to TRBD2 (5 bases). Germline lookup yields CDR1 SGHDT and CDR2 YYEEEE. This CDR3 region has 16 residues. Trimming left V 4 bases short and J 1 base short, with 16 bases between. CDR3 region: CASSLRWSGRTDTQYF. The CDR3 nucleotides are TGTGCCAGCAGCCTGAGGTGGAGCGGCCGCACAGATACGCAGTATTTT.

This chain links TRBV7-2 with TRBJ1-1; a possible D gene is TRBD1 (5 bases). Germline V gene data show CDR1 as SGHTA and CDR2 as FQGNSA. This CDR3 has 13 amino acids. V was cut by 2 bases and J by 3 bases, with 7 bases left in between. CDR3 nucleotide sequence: TGTGCCAGCAGCTTAACCAGGGACACTGAAGCTTTCTTT. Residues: CASSLTRDTEAFF.